These T cell receptor beta chains were read from a single sample in a study of CD4 T cells in relation to SARS-CoV-2 and coronaviruses. Which antigens these TCRs recognize remains unknown. Data came from immunoSEQ multiplex PCR; TCRdb stores just in-frame clones and leaves some out. The table lists 25,000 to 30,000 clones, over 60% of them singletons. The specimen sequenced was CD4+ T cells from PBMCs, cultured in vitro. The receptors were gathered from a human donor in good health. The CDR3 runs from the conserved cysteine through the conserved F or W. A D gene is named only where the DNA matches it firmly. Clone size is given for some rows only: seen once, a few or many times, or a class if the clone is expanded.

TRBJ1-1,TRBV6-2/TRBV6-3,NA,NA,TGTGCCAGCAGTTACTTTGGGGTCCAAGTGGGCACTGAAGCTTTCTTT,CASSYFGVQVGTEAFF
TRBJ1-5,TRBV27,TRBD1,NA,TGTGCCAGCGGGACAGGGGATCGATATCAGCCCCAGCATTTT,CASGTGDRYQPQHF
TRBJ2-1,TRBV7-2,NA,NA,TGTGCCAGCAGCTCATGGGGTATTTCCTACAATGAGCAGTTCTTC,CASSSWGISYNEQFF
TRBJ2-5,TRBV2,NA,NA,TGTGCCAGCAGTGAGCGAGAGACCCAGTACTTC,CASSERETQYF
TRBJ1-2,TRBV4-1,TRBD1,NA,TGCGCCAGCAGCCAAGATAGGGACAGGTCCTATGGCTACACCTTC,CASSQDRDRSYGYTF
TRBJ2-3,TRBV5-8,NA,NA,TGTGCCAGCAGCTTGGAGTTAGGGGTAGGCGATACGCAGTATTTT,CASSLELGVGDTQYF
TRBJ2-1,TRBV12-5,TRBD2,NA,TGTGCTAGTGGTTTGGTACTAGTAGGAGCGGGGGGGCCGAATGAGCAGTTCTTC,CASGLVLVGAGGPNEQFF
TRBJ2-5,TRBV12-3/TRBV12-4,NA,NA,TGTGCCAGCAGTTTAGTGAGCGAAGAGACCCAGTACTTC,CASSLVSEETQYF
TRBJ2-7,TRBV3-1/TRBV3-2,TRBD1,NA,TGTGCCAGCAGCCAAAGGGGACTCAGGGGGCGATCCTACGAGCAGTACTTC,CASSQRGLRGRSYEQYF
TRBJ2-1,TRBV4-1,TRBD2,NA,TGCGCCAGCAGCCTGACCCGGGGGCGCGGACTAGCGGGAGGGGGTGAGCAGTTCTTC,CASSLTRGRGLAGGGEQFF
TRBJ1-4,TRBV19,NA,NA,TGTGCCAGTAGTATCCGCAGTAATGAAAAACTGTTTTTT,CASSIRSNEKLFF
TRBJ2-6,TRBV4-3,TRBD2,NA,TGCGCCAGCAGCTCCCGCTTCCTTGACGGCAGACTAGCGGCTGGGGCCAACGTCCTGACTTTC,CASSSRFLDGRLAAGANVLTF
TRBJ2-7,TRBV7-3,TRBD2,NA,TGTGCCAGCAGCTTAAGCGGGAGGGGTGAGCAGTACTTC,CASSLSGRGEQYF
TRBJ1-4,TRBV6-6,NA,NA,TGTGCCATAAACCGGGTCGAGAATGAAAAACTGTTTTTT,CAINRVENEKLFF
TRBJ2-2,TRBV11-3,NA,NA,TGTGCCAGCAGCTTAGGACAGCCTTCCACCGGGGAGCTGTTTTTT,CASSLGQPSTGELFF
TRBJ1-2,TRBV6-5,NA,NA,TGTGCCAGCAGTTACTCTCCCGATCCTTATGGCTACACCTTC,CASSYSPDPYGYTF
TRBJ2-2,TRBV18,NA,few,TGTGCCAGCTCACCGCCAGGGCGCACCGGGGAGCTGTTTTTT,CASSPPGRTGELFF
TRBJ1-2,TRBV18,NA,NA,TGTGCCAGCTCACCACCAGGGGGCTATGGCTACACCTTC,CASSPPGGYGYTF
TRBJ2-5,TRBV7-3,TRBD2,NA,TGTGCCAGCAGCCCCGGGACTAGGGATTTAAAGACCCAGTACTTC,CASSPGTRDLKTQYF
TRBJ1-2,TRBV6-1,NA,NA,TGTGCCAGCAGTGAAGATTGGGGGGGAAACTATGGCTACACCTTC,CASSEDWGGNYGYTF
TRBJ1-5,TRBV7-9,NA,NA,TGTGCCAGCAGCTTAGCGGGCGCAGGGGGCAATCAGCCCCAGCATTTT,CASSLAGAGGNQPQHF
TRBJ1-5,TRBV6-2/TRBV6-3,NA,NA,TGTGCCAGCAGTTACTTTTCCGCTAGCAATCAGCCCCAGCATTTT,CASSYFSASNQPQHF
TRBJ2-1,TRBV5-1,NA,NA,TGCGCCAGCAGCTTGGAACAGAGCTCCTACAATGAGCAGTTCTTC,CASSLEQSSYNEQFF
TRBJ1-2,TRBV6-5,TRBD1,NA,TGTGCCAGCACCCAGGACAGGGGGAACTATGGCTACACCTTC,CASTQDRGNYGYTF
TRBJ2-7,TRBV4-1,NA,NA,TGCGCCAGCAGCCTAATCTTAGGGCTGGGCGGCTACGAGCAGTACTTC,CASSLILGLGGYEQYF
TRBJ1-5,TRBV9,NA,once,TGTGCCAGCAGCTCCACAGATAATCAGCCCCAGCATTTT,CASSSTDNQPQHF
TRBJ2-5,TRBV9,TRBD2,large,TGTGCCAGCAGCACGGGGACTAGCGGGGGGCCGGGGGAGACCCAGTACTTC,CASSTGTSGGPGETQYF
TRBJ1-1,TRBV18,NA,once,TGTGCCAGCTCACCACTAGGAAGGGTGAAGAACACTGAAGCTTTCTTT,CASSPLGRVKNTEAFF
TRBJ2-7,TRBV7-2,NA,once,TGTGCCAGCAGCTTAGTCGGGAGTAACAACGAGCAGTACTTC,CASSLVGSNNEQYF
TRBJ1-1,TRBV27,NA,NA,TGTGCCAGCTTTCCCCCTGGGGGGCGAGGATCCACTGAAGCTTTCTTT,CASFPPGGRGSTEAFF
TRBJ1-2,TRBV7-2,TRBD1,NA,TGTGCCAGCAGCTTCGACAGACAGGGGGCTGGCTATGGCTACACCTTC,CASSFDRQGAGYGYTF
TRBJ2-2,TRBV6-4,NA,NA,TGTGCCAGCAGTAGGGTCGGGCGTAGGGAGCTGTTTTTT,CASSRVGRRELFF
TRBJ1-4,TRBV19,NA,NA,TGTGCCAGTAGCCAAAGGGGAGAAAAACTGTTTTTT,CASSQRGEKLFF